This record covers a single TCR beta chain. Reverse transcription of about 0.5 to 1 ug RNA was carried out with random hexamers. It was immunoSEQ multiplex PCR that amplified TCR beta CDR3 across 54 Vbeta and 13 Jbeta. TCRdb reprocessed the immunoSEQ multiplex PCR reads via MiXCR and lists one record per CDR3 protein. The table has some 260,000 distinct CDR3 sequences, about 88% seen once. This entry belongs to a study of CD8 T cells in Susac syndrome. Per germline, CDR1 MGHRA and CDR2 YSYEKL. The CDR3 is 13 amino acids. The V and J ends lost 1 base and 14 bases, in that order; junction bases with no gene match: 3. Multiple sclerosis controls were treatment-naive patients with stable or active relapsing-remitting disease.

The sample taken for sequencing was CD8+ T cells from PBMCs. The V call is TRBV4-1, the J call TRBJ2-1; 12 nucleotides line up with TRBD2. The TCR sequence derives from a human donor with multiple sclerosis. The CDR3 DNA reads TGCGCCAGCAGCCAAGTTCTAGCGGGAGGGGAGTTCTTC. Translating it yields CASSQVLAGGEFF.